This TCR beta chain comes out of a study of blood T cell repertoires in COVID-19. The repertoire was sequenced with immunoSEQ multiplex PCR; TCRdb's copy has only in-frame clones and lacks some. The sample records around 400,000 clones, about 90% being singletons. Looked up from germline, CDR1 is GTSNPN and CDR2 is SVGIG (reference sequence). Trimming stripped 3 bases from V and 0 bases from J, with 3 bases between. The CDR3 extends over 12 amino acids. Sample: peripheral blood. This clonotype was sampled from a man aged 35-49 years with acute or convalescent COVID-19. The chain couples TRBV30 to TRBJ1-5; no reliable D call. The CDR3 spells CAWSSSNQPQHF. The CDR3 nucleotides read TGTGCCTGGAGCTCTAGCAATCAGCCCCAGCATTTT.